The subject of this entry is one T cell receptor (beta chain). Antigen specificity is unknown. The sample belongs to a study of T cell repertoires in cytomegalovirus infection. Study-wide results and caveats: Identification of carriers of CMV plus the relevant HLA was performed using cumulative public TCR beta family frequency.

TCRdb re-derived calls from the reads in MiXCR, one entry per CDR3 protein. The sample lists 200,000 or so distinct CDR3 sequences; under 30% were seen once. The CDR3 runs 15 residues. Germline V gene sequence: CDR1 LGHDT, CDR2 YNNKEL (reference sequence). V lost 2 bases, J lost 7 bases, and 5 bases stayed unmatched. The material sequenced was PBMCs. This TCR derives from a human donor in good health (CMV status not recorded). Some clones in this sample may be carry-over from other donors' samples. The chain employs TRBV3-1 and TRBJ1-6; TRBD1 matches at 7 bases. The CDR3 reads CASSQPTGRNSPLHF. In DNA, the CDR3 is TGTGCCAGCAGCCAACCGACAGGGCGGAATTCACCCCTCCACTTT.